The TCR beta chain under discussion was sequenced for a study of cytomegalovirus exposure and HLA in healthy donors. V lost 5 bases to trimming and J lost 0 bases, with 11 bases between them. Per the germline V gene, CDR1 is LNHDA and CDR2 is SQIVND (reference sequence). There are 14 residues in the CDR3. Remarks on this clone: Its cognate antigen is unknown.

The study ran its PCR with 60 Vbeta and 13 Jbeta primers. The repertoire was sequenced with immunoSEQ multiplex PCR; TCRdb's copy has only in-frame clones and lacks some. The data show 90,000 to 100,000 clones, less than 80% seen once. Whole-study results and caveats: TCR beta V- and J-gene trimming was later associated with a missense DCLRE1C variant.

This TCR was sampled from a woman in her thirties or forties in good health and CMV-seronegative. This chain joins TRBV19 and TRBJ2-7; D not resolved. Sequencing was done on a sample of PBMCs. The CDR3: CASSGQLSSYEQYF. In nucleotides, the CDR3 is TGTGCCAGTAGTGGGCAGTTAAGCTCCTACGAGCAGTACTTC.